Detailed here is one T cell receptor beta chain. Antigen unknown. This sample's RNA came from whole unsorted tissue. Donors were chemotherapy-naive, newly diagnosed lung cancer surgical patients in China, August–late 2014. TCRbeta libraries were built with three rounds of nested PCR, modified from ARM-PCR. One entry per CDR3 protein, called by TCRdb with MiXCR from the multiplex PCR reads. The sample records about 85,000 distinct CDR3 sequences, 61% being singletons. V was shortened by 1 base and J by 11 bases, with 11 bases between the two germline ends. CDR1 is SGHAT and CDR2 is FQNNGV in the germline V gene. This CDR3 contains 13 residues. The data belong to a study of tumor and adjacent non-tumor tissue in lung cancer. Study summary: The patients, approximately 9 men and four to six women, were about 30 to 85 with stage I to III disease.

Study results and caveats: Tumor repertoires had a smaller top 100 clone share than normal lung.

This sequence originates from a man aged 65-85 years with non-small cell lung cancer. What was sequenced was lung tumor tissue. The chain has TRBV11-2 and TRBJ1-4, with D tentatively TRBD1 (5 bases). The CDR3 loop reads CASSLGRGGKLFF. DNA of the CDR3: TGTGCCAGCAGCTTAGGTCGGGGGGGTAAACTGTTTTTT.